This TCR beta chain was captured by sequencing in a study of metastatic and nonmetastatic thyroid tumors. Study details: A comparison of repertoires was made across blood and tumor or nodule tissue from malignant and benign thyroid patients.

Ahead of thyroid surgery, no patient had received treatment of any kind. The table lists this clone with many counts. Antigen unknown. Germline V gene data show CDR1 as ENHRY and CDR2 as SYGVKD. This CDR3 has 12 residues. V was cut by 5 bases and J by 4 bases, with 7 bases left in between. Study conclusions and caveats: Malignant thyroid tumors reportedly exceeded benign nodules significantly in TCR beta diversity, with the difference appearing in blood and tumor.

Original processing notes: Using the CDR3 differences seen across clinicopathological groups, the authors built a distant-metastasis classifier for papillary thyroid cancer, which was meant to discriminate distant-metastatic patients. MiXCR re-clonotyped the PCR reads for TCRdb. The V and J calls and clone size come from TCRdb's table, not from the authors' own analysis. The table includes tens of thousands of clones, just over 14% detected once. The chain links TRBV10-3 to TRBJ2-3; D gene ambiguous. The sample taken for sequencing was tumor tissue. This TCR was sampled from a female donor with papillary thyroid cancer or a benign thyroid nodule (not recorded which). Some clones in this sample may be carry-over from other donors' samples. The CDR3 DNA reads as TGTGCCATCAGTAGGGAATCAGATACGCAGTATTTT. Its protein is CAISRESDTQYF.